This T cell receptor (beta chain) was documented in a study of T cells in Graves' hyperthyroidism and ophthalmopathy. Findings and caveats of the study: Most thyroid clonotypes expanded above 0.001 were also detected in blood. From stable hyperthyroidism, ophthalmopathy was separated by a 13 V-J model.

What was amplified from RNA transcripts were TCR beta CDR3 regions. First-round RT-PCR of the TCR CDR3 relied on the HTBI primer set. TCRdb called the multiplex PCR reads again in MiXCR, with one record for every CDR3 protein. The sample shows about 350,000 distinct CDR3 sequences, around 14% of them seen only once. Patients were aged 18 to 65, had disease duration under 2 months, and had newly diagnosed hyperthyroidism. Not enrolled were patients with uncontrolled infection, other autoimmune disease, pregnancy or lactation. The CDR3 covers 13 residues. Trimming shortened V by 4 bases and J by 1 base, and 7 bases separated the two germline ends. CDR1 and CDR2 from the germline V gene are SGHAT and FQNNGV. This clonotype was seen at least ten times. Its antigen is undetermined.

The chain uses TRBV11-2 and TRBJ1-1; no firm D call. This clonotype was obtained from a woman in her 30s with Graves' hyperthyroidism. The sequenced material came from blood. CDR3 loop: CASSWEKNTEAFF. CDR3 in DNA: TGTGCCAGCAGCTGGGAGAAGAACACTGAAGCTTTCTTT.